The 29 T cell receptor beta chains listed next were all sequenced from one sample in a study of identical twins. MiXCR, run by TCRdb on the 5' RACE reads, gives a single entry per CDR3 protein. The sample consists of around 670,000 distinct CDR3 sequences, 5.5% to 7.5% of them appearing once. What was sequenced was naive T cells sorted from blood. The source of these receptors is a man aged 18 to 29 in good health.

This clonotype was counted at least ten times. V usage is TRBV7-2 and J usage is TRBJ1-5; D gene ambiguous. V lost 2 bases, J lost 4 bases, and 15 bases lay in between. This CDR3 has 16 amino acids. Germline loops: CDR1 SGHTA, CDR2 FQGNSA. The CDR3 loop reads CASSLRSAAINQPQHF. Here the CDR3 DNA reads TGTGCCAGCAGCTTAAGATCGGCAGCCATAAATCAGCCCCAGCATTTT.

This chain's CDR3 is CASSLLREWGEQFF. The DNA for the CDR3 is TGTGCCAGCAGCTTATTAAGGGAGTGGGGTGAGCAGTTCTTC. The chain joins TRBV7-2 to TRBJ2-1; perhaps TRBD2 as D (5 bases). The CDR3 covers 14 residues. The germline V gene has CDR1 SGHTA and CDR2 FQGNSA. V lost 2 bases, J lost 9 bases, and 14 bases lay in between.

In this sample, this clonotype turned up a few times. The chain carries TRBV20-1 and TRBJ1-4; TRBD1 is a possible D gene (6 bases). The V gene's germline CDR1 is DFQATT and CDR2 SNEGSKA (reference sequence). The CDR3 has 14 amino acids. V was pared by 4 bases and J by 7 bases, with 16 bases between. The CDR3 DNA sequence: TGCAGTGCTAATAAACGGGGGCGCAGTGAAAAACTGTTTTTT. As protein: CSANKRGRSEKLFF.

This clonotype was picked up a small number of times. The V call is TRBV6-1, the J call TRBJ1-1, with D possibly TRBD1 on 6 matching bases. The CDR3 consists of 15 residues. V was pared by 3 bases and J by 4 bases, with 15 bases between. CDR1 and CDR2 from the germline V gene are MNHNS and SASEGT. CDR3 sequence: CASSEGGGGSTEAFF. The CDR3 DNA is TGTGCCAGCAGTGAGGGGGGGGGCGGGAGCACTGAAGCTTTCTTT.

The chain uses TRBV12-3 or TRBV12-4 and TRBJ1-2, with D unresolved. The CDR3 spans 13 residues. The V end lost 6 bases, the J end lost 8 bases, and 16 bases lay between the germline ends. The CDR3 DNA is TGTGCCAGCAGCCTAGTCAACGGACGGGGCTACACCTTC. Its protein product is CASSLVNGRGYTF.

This clonotype has ten or more counts. The chain uses TRBV5-1 and TRBJ1-3; D not certain. Germline CDR1 and CDR2: SGHRS and YFSETQ. CDR3 length: 11 amino acids. Trimming took off 4 bases at V and 3 bases at J, with 2 bases between the two ends. DNA for the CDR3: TGCGCCAGCAGCGGTGGAAACACCATATATTTT. Translated, it gives CASSGGNTIYF.

This clonotype has at least ten counts. The chain carries TRBV12-3 or TRBV12-4 and TRBJ1-2, with TRBD1 as a possible D gene (6 bases). V was cut by 5 bases and J by 1 base, with 20 bases left in between. The CDR3 consists of 17 residues. The CDR3 DNA follows: TGTGCCAGCAGTCGGACAGTATTAGGGGCCTATAACTATGGCTACACCTTC. Amino acid sequence: CASSRTVLGAYNYGYTF.

This clonotype was counted at least ten times. The rearrangement links TRBV15 to TRBJ2-1; 9 nucleotides match TRBD2. J lost 5 bases, V lost 1 base, and 3 bases had no gene match. The CDR3 is 15 residues long. The germline V gene encodes CDR1 LNHNV and CDR2 YYDKDF (reference sequence). CDR3 bases: TGTGCCACCAGCAGAGCCAGACTAGCGGACAATGAGCAGTTCTTC. Translation: CATSRARLADNEQFF.

This clonotype was detected a few times. The chain uses TRBV12-3 or TRBV12-4 and TRBJ1-4; D uncertain. The CDR3 consists of 13 residues. Trimming took off 10 bases at V and 3 bases at J, with 12 bases between the two ends. The CDR3: CATKGGPNEKLFF. The CDR3 nucleotides read TGTGCCACTAAGGGAGGACCTAATGAAAAACTGTTTTTT.

This clonotype came up many times. This chain links TRBV29-1 with TRBJ1-2; no clear D gene. Trimming took 7 bases from V and 7 from J, leaving 13 bases between them. The CDR3 runs to 11 residues. The germline CDR1 and CDR2 sequences are SQVTM and ANQGSEA. CDR3 sequence reads: CSAESRVGYTF. CDR3 coding DNA: TGCAGCGCAGAGAGTCGGGTTGGCTACACCTTC.

This clonotype has at least ten counts. The genes are TRBV6-2 or TRBV6-3 and TRBJ2-1; no firm D call. Germline loops: CDR1 MNHEY, CDR2 SVGEGT. The CDR3 spans 16 residues. V gave up 0 bases and J gave up 0 bases, with 9 bases separating them. The CDR3 DNA sequence: TGTGCCAGCAGTTACTCTCCACCCAACTCCTACAATGAGCAGTTCTTC. As protein: CASSYSPPNSYNEQFF.

This clonotype has just a few counts. The chain has TRBV4-2 and TRBJ1-5; the match to TRBD1 covers 7 bases. The V segment lost 0 bases and the J segment 4 bases; nucleotides outside the gene matches: 3. CDR3 length equals 15 residues. Germline CDR1 and CDR2: LGHNA and YNFKEQ. The CDR3 DNA sequence: TGTGCCAGCAGCCAAGAGGGACAGCCTAATCAGCCCCAGCATTTT. Its translation is CASSQEGQPNQPQHF.

The CDR3 DNA is TGTGCCAGCAGCCAAGAAGAGCGGCTCGGGGAGCTGTTTTTT. It yields the protein CASSQEERLGELFF. The chain employs TRBV4-2 and TRBJ2-2; the D gene is possibly TRBD2 (5 bases). Germline V gives CDR1 LGHNA, CDR2 YNFKEQ. The CDR3 is made up of 14 amino acids. Trimming removed 0 bases from V and 7 bases from J, with 9 bases in between.

In nucleotides, the CDR3 is TGCGCCAGCAGCTTATTCGGACAGGGGGCAGGAGAAAAACTGTTTTTT. It yields the protein CASSLFGQGAGEKLFF. The chain combines TRBV5-1 with TRBJ1-4; 11 bases agree with TRBD1. The V segment lost 2 bases and the J segment 8 bases; nucleotides outside the gene matches: 8. CDR3 length: 16 amino acids. The germline V gene encodes CDR1 SGHRS and CDR2 YFSETQ.

This clonotype has a count of ten or more. The J gene is TRBJ2-1, the V gene TRBV20-1, with 11 bases fitting TRBD2. This CDR3 is built from 17 residues. V dropped 0 bases and J dropped 4; count of bases not matched to a gene: 8. CDR1 is DFQATT and CDR2 is SNEGSKA in the germline V gene (reference sequence). The CDR3 DNA is TGCAGTGCTAGAGATCCTAGCGGGGGGAGCCAATACAATGAGCAGTTCTTC. Protein sequence: CSARDPSGGSQYNEQFF.

This clonotype was seen a few times. V and J are TRBV12-3 or TRBV12-4 and TRBJ2-7, with 11 bases matching TRBD2. The CDR3 contains 16 residues. With 3 bases clipped from V and 2 bases from J, the junction kept 6 bases outside the gene matches. The CDR3 DNA reads as TGTGCCAGCAGTTTCCCCACTAGCGGGAGTCCCTACGAGCAGTACTTC. It is translated as CASSFPTSGSPYEQYF.

For the CDR3, the DNA is TGCAGTACCTTTGGTTGGGGGGGATCCTACGAGCAGTACTTC. Translating gives CSTFGWGGSYEQYF. The rearrangement joins TRBV20-1 to TRBJ2-7, with TRBD2 matching over 7 bases. After removal of 8 bases from V and 1 base from J, the junction contained 11 bases not matched to a gene. The germline CDR1 and CDR2 sequences are DFQATT and SNEGSKA (reference sequence). The CDR3 spans 14 residues.

On this clonotype: No conserved phenylalanine or tryptophan is present at the end of the CDR3, so a read error is the likely explanation. The J gene is TRBJ1-1, the V gene TRBV7-9; a weak D match, TRBD1 (6 bases). V was pared by 3 bases and J by 6 bases, with 14 bases between. CDR3 length: 14 residues. Per the germline V gene, CDR1 is SEHNR and CDR2 is FQNEAQ (reference sequence). CDR3 in DNA: TGTGCCAGCAGCTTTGTTGCACAGGGCGCTGAAGCTTTCTGT. As protein: CASSFVAQGAEAFC.

This clonotype was counted between two and nine times. This sequence joins TRBV4-1 and TRBJ2-1; 7 bases map to TRBD2. The length of the CDR3 is 18 residues. Germline V lookup: CDR1 MGHRA, CDR2 YSYEKL. V dropped 0 bases and J dropped 0; count of bases not matched to a gene: 8. The CDR3 DNA follows: TGCGCCAGCAGCCAAGATGCTAGCGGTACCAGCTCCTACAATGAGCAGTTCTTC. It translates to CASSQDASGTSSYNEQFF.

This clonotype appeared a few times. This rearrangement joins TRBV27 to TRBJ1-2; D uncertain. The CDR3 covers 13 residues. Germline CDR1 MNHEY, CDR2 SMNVEV (reference sequence). The V and J ends lost 3 bases and 3 bases respectively, with 8 bases between them. Here the CDR3 reads CASSFGEDYGYTF. DNA for the CDR3: TGTGCCAGCAGTTTTGGGGAGGACTATGGCTACACCTTC.

This clonotype was observed a handful of times. This chain connects TRBV5-1 to TRBJ2-1, with 11 bases identical to TRBD2. This CDR3 is 16 amino acids long. Losses at the gene ends were 0 bases for V and 7 bases for J; bases not matched to a gene: 6. Per germline, CDR1 SGHRS and CDR2 YFSETQ. This CDR3 is CASSLVNLAGGNEQFF. In DNA, the CDR3 is TGCGCCAGCAGCTTGGTGAACCTAGCGGGAGGAAATGAGCAGTTCTTC.

This clonotype was observed many times. The genes are TRBV12-3 or TRBV12-4 and TRBJ2-1; 11 bases fit TRBD2. CDR3 length equals 14 residues. V lost 6 bases to trimming and J lost 6 bases; unmatched junction nucleotides: 4. This CDR3 is CASRPGLAANEQFF. The CDR3 DNA reads as TGTGCCAGCAGGCCGGGACTAGCGGCCAATGAGCAGTTCTTC.

In its sample, this clonotype was seen many times. The V gene is TRBV20-1, the J gene TRBJ2-1; tentative D call: TRBD2 (5 bases). This CDR3 is 15 amino acids long. The V end lost 1 base, the J end lost 2 bases, and 12 bases lay between the germline ends. Germline-derived CDR1 and CDR2 are DFQATT and SNEGSKA (reference sequence). The CDR3 loop reads CSARGAEAPYNEQFF. CDR3 nucleotide sequence: TGCAGTGCTAGAGGAGCGGAGGCCCCCTACAATGAGCAGTTCTTC.

This clonotype was picked up a small number of times. This chain links TRBV27 with TRBJ1-6, with D hard to call. This CDR3 region has 14 residues. Germline V lookup: CDR1 MNHEY, CDR2 SMNVEV (reference sequence). V lost 6 bases and J 5 bases, leaving 11 bases between the germline ends. Written as DNA, the CDR3 is TGTGCCAGCAGGCGCACAGTTCATAATTCACCCCTCCACTTT. It is translated as CASRRTVHNSPLHF.

This clonotype has at least ten counts. V usage is TRBV12-3 or TRBV12-4 and J usage is TRBJ2-7; no reliable D call. The CDR3 is 13 amino acids. V was shortened by 3 bases and J by 4 bases, with 10 bases between the two germline ends. The chain's CDR3 is CASSFPGEYEQYF. CDR3 sequence (DNA): TGTGCCAGCAGTTTTCCAGGCGAGTACGAGCAGTACTTC.

The genes are TRBV12-5 and TRBJ2-7, with D perhaps TRBD2 (6 bases). Germline values: CDR1 LGHNT, CDR2 FRNRAP. The CDR3 spans 14 residues. CDR3 in DNA: TGTGCTAGCGGTTTGAGGGACTGCCTCTACGAGCAGTACGTC. This gives the protein CASGLRDCLYEQYV.

This clonotype was counted at least ten times. This rearrangement joins TRBV4-3 to TRBJ2-2; TRBD1 matches 8 bases. The ends lost 0 bases at V and 11 bases at J; junction bases unmatched: 2. This CDR3 has 13 residues. CDR1 and CDR2 from the germline V gene are LGHNA and YSLEER. CDR3 coding DNA: TGCGCCAGCAGCCAAGACCAGGGGGCAGAGCTGTTTTTT. Translation: CASSQDQGAELFF.

This clonotype was seen many times. This chain connects TRBV6-2 or TRBV6-3 to TRBJ2-2; maybe TRBD2 (5 bases). Germline loops: CDR1 MNHEY, CDR2 SVGEGT. The CDR3 is made up of 15 amino acids. V gave up 5 bases and J gave up 5 bases, with 15 bases separating them. The CDR3 sequence: CASSRRLLGTGELFF. CDR3 in DNA: TGTGCCAGCAGTCGGAGACTATTGGGGACCGGGGAGCTGTTTTTT.

This clonotype was observed many times. This CDR3 reads CATLADGEHEQYF. Written as DNA, the CDR3 is TGCGCCACCCTGGCGGACGGAGAACACGAGCAGTACTTC. The rearrangement links TRBV5-1 to TRBJ2-7, with D unresolved. This CDR3 contains 13 residues. Germline CDR1 SGHRS, CDR2 YFSETQ. The ends were cut back, 9 bases at V and 5 bases at J, with 18 bases in the middle.